The 23 T cell receptor beta chains presented below share a single source sample, sequenced in a study of T-cell memory formation after mild COVID-19. Each CDR3 protein is one row after TCRdb ran MiXCR on the 5' RACE reads. The sample has nearly 350,000 distinct CDR3 sequences; 13% are singletons. The source material was PBMCs or a T cell subset sorted from them (not recorded which). These receptors all come from a man between 18 and 35 years old who had mild COVID-19 (a few samples of this study predate the infection). Cell type and time point are not known.

Regarding this clonotype: Compared with germline, one end of the junction differs, possibly owing to a read error. The V and J genes are TRBV12-5 and TRBJ1-2; unclear D gene. Looked up from germline, CDR1 is LGHNT and CDR2 is FRNRAP. This CDR3 region has 12 residues. For the CDR3, the DNA is TGTGCTAGTGGTTTGCAGGCAGCCCCCATCGCCTTC. Amino acids: CASGLQAAPIAF.

Only a few counts were recorded for this clonotype. The chain employs TRBV7-9 and TRBJ2-2; tentatively, D is TRBD2 (5 bases). CDR3 length equals 16 residues. The germline gives CDR1 SEHNR, CDR2 FQNEAQ (reference sequence). V shed 6 bases and J shed 0 bases, with 14 bases lying between them. CDR3 sequence (DNA): TGTGCCAGCAGAGCTACCGGGAAAGCGAACACCGGGGAGCTGTTTTTT. Its translation: CASRATGKANTGELFF.

This clonotype showed up just a few times. This chain links TRBV27 with TRBJ2-1; 7 nucleotides agree with TRBD2. The J segment lost 5 bases and the V segment lost 7 bases, leaving 8 bases of the junction unmatched. The CDR3 covers 14 residues. CDR1 is MNHEY and CDR2 is SMNVEV in the germline V gene (reference sequence). CDR3 in DNA: TGTGCCAGCATGAGGCGGGGGATAGACAATGAGCAGTTCTTC. Its protein product is CASMRRGIDNEQFF.

This clonotype appeared many times. The genes are TRBV20-1 and TRBJ1-1; D ambiguous. Germline CDR1 reads DFQATT; CDR2 reads SNEGSKA (reference sequence). The CDR3 length is 10 residues. The V gene lost 0 bases and the J gene lost 7 bases, with 3 bases spanning the gap. DNA for the CDR3: TGCAGTGCTAGAGACAATGAAGCTTTCTTT. Protein sequence: CSARDNEAFF.

At least ten counts were recorded for this clonotype. DNA for the CDR3: TGCGCCAGCAGCCAAAGGGACATTAGCAATCAGCCCCAGCATTTT. As protein: CASSQRDISNQPQHF. The rearrangement joins TRBV4-1 to TRBJ1-5; D may be TRBD1 (6 bases). Deletions cut 2 bases from V and 0 bases from J, with 8 bases between. Germline V gene sequence: CDR1 MGHRA, CDR2 YSYEKL. The CDR3 has 15 residues.

This clonotype has a count of ten or more. CDR3 residues: CASTPTGADTEAFF. The CDR3 coding sequence is TGTGCCAGCACCCCGACAGGGGCGGACACTGAAGCTTTCTTT. The chain has TRBV28 and TRBJ1-1, with 8 bases lining up with TRBD1. CDR3 length equals 14 residues. Germline CDR1 is MDHEN and CDR2 is SYDVKM. Losses at the gene ends were 7 bases for V and 3 bases for J; bases not matched to a gene: 7.

A few counts support this clonotype. The chain couples TRBV6-5 to TRBJ2-1, with 10 bases fitting TRBD2. CDR1 is MNHEY, CDR2 SVGAGI, per germline. V was clipped by 8 bases and J by 1 base; unmatched bases: 8. This CDR3 contains 16 residues. CDR3 amino acids: CASLSGGARSYNEQFF. In DNA form, the CDR3 reads TGTGCCAGCCTCAGCGGGGGGGCCAGGTCCTACAATGAGCAGTTCTTC.

This clonotype was found a few times. J is TRBJ1-5 and V is TRBV18, with 8 bases aligning to TRBD1. The CDR3 is 13 residues long. V lost 5 bases to trimming and J lost 7 bases; unmatched junction nucleotides: 4. Looked up from germline, CDR1 is KGHSH and CDR2 is LQKENI. CDR3 protein: CASSTDRGQPQHF. As DNA, the CDR3 is TGTGCCAGCTCAACCGACAGGGGACAGCCCCAGCATTTT. The entire variable domain, with the rest obtained from reference TRBV18 and TRBJ1-5, is as follows: NAGVMQNPRHLVRRRGQEARLRCSPMKGHSHVYWYRQLPEEGLKFMVYLQKENIIDESGMPKERFSAEFPKEGPSILRIQQVVRGDSAAYFCASSTDRGQPQHFGDGTRLSIL.

There are a few counts of this clonotype. The chain has TRBV5-1 and TRBJ1-2; D ambiguous. Germline loops: CDR1 SGHRS, CDR2 YFSETQ. The CDR3 consists of 14 residues. Trimming took 0 bases from V and 5 from J, leaving 11 bases between them. This CDR3 is CASSLAPGPYGYTF. In nucleotides, the CDR3 is TGCGCCAGCAGCTTGGCACCGGGCCCATATGGCTACACCTTC. Full variable domain (rest looked up from reference TRBV5-1 and TRBJ1-2): KAGVTQTPRYLIKTRGQQVTLSCSPISGHRSVSWYQQTPGQGLQFLFEYFSETQRNKGNFPGRFSGRQFSNSRSEMNVSTLELGDSALYLCASSLAPGPYGYTFGSGTRLTVV.

The chain has TRBV2 and TRBJ1-1, with TRBD1 identical over 7 bases. CDR3 length: 12 residues. CDR1 and CDR2 from the germline V gene are SNHLY and FYNNEI. With 11 bases clipped from V and 0 bases from J, the junction kept 3 bases outside the gene matches. In nucleotides, the CDR3 is TGTGCCGGGGGACAGCTGAACACTGAAGCTTTCTTT. Translating gives CAGGQLNTEAFF. The full variable domain, rest sourced from reference TRBV2 and TRBJ1-1, is EPEVTQTPSHQVTQMGQEVILRCVPISNHLYFYWYRQILGQKVEFLVSFYNNEISEKSEIFDDQFSVERPDGSNFTLKIRSTKLEDSAMYFCAGGQLNTEAFFGQGTRLTVV.

This clonotype was found many times. The chain combines TRBV12-3 or TRBV12-4 with TRBJ2-7, with D uncertain. Trimming removed 1 base from V and 6 bases from J, with 7 bases in between. CDR3 length: 12 residues. The CDR3 DNA is TGTGCCAGCAGTTTAGTAGGGTTCGAGCAGTACTTC. It encodes CASSLVGFEQYF.

This sequence joins TRBV5-1 and TRBJ2-1, with TRBD1 as a possible D gene (6 bases). Deletions cut 0 bases from V and 8 bases from J, with 15 bases between. Per germline, CDR1 SGHRS and CDR2 YFSETQ. This CDR3 has 15 residues. This CDR3 is CASSLGYGQYHEQFF. The CDR3 DNA follows: TGCGCCAGCAGCTTGGGATATGGACAGTACCATGAGCAGTTCTTC. Filled out from reference TRBV5-1 and TRBJ2-1, the complete variable domain reads KAGVTQTPRYLIKTRGQQVTLSCSPISGHRSVSWYQQTPGQGLQFLFEYFSETQRNKGNFPGRFSGRQFSNSRSEMNVSTLELGDSALYLCASSLGYGQYHEQFFGPGTRLTVL.

The chain employs TRBV6-2 or TRBV6-3 and TRBJ1-2, with 7 bases identical to TRBD1. V shed 7 bases and J 8 bases; nucleotides not matched to a gene: 13. Germline CDR1 MNHEY, CDR2 SVGEGT. CDR3 size: 14 residues. The DNA for the CDR3 is TGTGCCAGCATTGGGACAGCCTTATTGGAGGGCTACACCTTC. This codes for CASIGTALLEGYTF.

This clonotype has just a few counts. The gene calls are TRBV20-1 and TRBJ2-7, with TRBD2 matching over 8 bases. CDR1 DFQATT and CDR2 SNEGSKA come from the germline V gene (reference sequence). Trimming at V came to 5 bases and at J to 1 base, leaving 4 bases not matched to a gene. The CDR3 loop spans 13 amino acids. The CDR3 region has the DNA TGCAGTGCTTCGCGCGGGGGGTCCTACGAGCAGTACGTC. Translated: CSASRGGSYEQYV.

This clonotype appeared many times. This chain links TRBV20-1 with TRBJ2-1; no definite D call. The CDR3 extends over 18 amino acids. Germline V gene data show CDR1 as DFQATT and CDR2 as SNEGSKA (reference sequence). V lost 0 bases to trimming and J lost 0 bases, with 18 bases between them. CDR3 sequence: CSARDLLKGVSSYNEQFF. CDR3 DNA sequence: TGCAGTGCTAGAGATCTCTTGAAGGGCGTTAGCTCCTACAATGAGCAGTTCTTC.

This clonotype has just a few counts. This chain links TRBV3-1 with TRBJ2-5; TRBD1 aligns across 7 bases. The CDR3 contains 14 residues. Trimming took 3 bases from V and 4 from J; bases not matched to a gene: 5. Germline lookup yields CDR1 LGHDT and CDR2 YNNKEL (reference sequence). CDR3 region: CASSHFYRGETQYF. CDR3 nucleotide sequence: TGTGCCAGCAGCCACTTCTACAGGGGAGAGACCCAGTACTTC.

The chain combines TRBV7-9 with TRBJ2-3; 9 positions agree with TRBD2. Germline assignment: CDR1 SEHNR and CDR2 FQNEAQ (reference sequence). J was trimmed by 3 bases and V by 5 bases; bases with no gene match: 9. The CDR3 spans 16 residues. The CDR3, as DNA: TGTGCCAGCAGCCTTGCGAGCGGGGGGCAGACAGATACGCAGTATTTT. This encodes CASSLASGGQTDTQYF.

J is TRBJ2-6 and V is TRBV7-9; 8 nucleotides line up with TRBD2. The ends lost 4 bases at V and 0 bases at J; junction bases unmatched: 8. The CDR3 has 18 residues. Germline CDR1 reads SEHNR; CDR2 reads FQNEAQ (reference sequence). The CDR3 reads CASSSLTSVPSGANVLTF. The CDR3 DNA reads as TGTGCCAGCAGCTCCCTGACTAGCGTGCCCTCTGGGGCCAACGTCCTGACTTTC.

This clonotype was seen more than once but under ten times. J is TRBJ2-5 and V is TRBV7-9; 8 bases match TRBD2. This CDR3 spans 16 amino acids. The germline gives CDR1 SEHNR, CDR2 FQNEAQ (reference sequence). V lost 5 bases, J lost 5 bases, and 13 bases stayed unmatched. The CDR3 DNA reads TGTGCCAGCAGCCCGCGACGCGGCGGGGGGTTGGAGACCCAGTACTTC. The encoded protein is CASSPRRGGGLETQYF.

In its sample, this clonotype was seen many times. The chain carries TRBV11-2 and TRBJ2-5; TRBD2 aligns across 12 bases. The CDR3 contains 18 residues. The V gene's germline CDR1 is SGHAT and CDR2 FQNNGV. Germline trimming cut 5 bases from V and 2 bases from J; bases unmatched to any gene: 12. The CDR3 DNA sequence: TGTGCCAGCAGCCACCCGCTAGCGGGGGGGCCGGGACAAGAGACCCAGTACTTC. This sequence encodes CASSHPLAGGPGQETQYF.

The CDR3 bases are TGTGCCAGCAGTCGAGTAGACAGGGACGCACCCCTCCACTTT. This codes for CASSRVDRDAPLHF. The chain combines TRBV6-2 or TRBV6-3 with TRBJ1-6; 7 nucleotides line up with TRBD1. The CDR3 has 14 amino acids. Unmatched junction bases numbered 9, after V lost 5 bases and J lost 11 bases. Germline V gene sequence: CDR1 MNHEY, CDR2 SVGEGT.

This clonotype turned up a few times. The chain combines TRBV7-9 with TRBJ1-2, with D uncertain. This CDR3 contains 13 residues. Germline values: CDR1 SEHNR, CDR2 FQNEAQ (reference sequence). Trimming cost V 2 bases and J 1 base, with 5 bases left between them. CDR3 nucleotides: TGTGCCAGCAGCTTACAGGATAACTATGGCTACACCTTC. This encodes CASSLQDNYGYTF.

This clonotype has only a few counts. This chain uses TRBV11-2 with TRBJ1-2; D unresolved. Germline V gene data show CDR1 as SGHAT and CDR2 as FQNNGV. The V gene lost 2 bases and the J gene lost 5 bases, with 9 bases spanning the gap. This CDR3 spans 13 amino acids. The CDR3 loop is CASSLTNGYGYTF. CDR3 nucleotide sequence: TGTGCCAGCAGCTTAACCAACGGATATGGCTACACCTTC.